The source of this T cell receptor (beta chain) is a study of blood T cells in healthy people across ages. The use of a sample-barcoded 5' primer and a J-beta primer mix characterized a second PCR of roughly 7 to 12 cycles. TCRdb reanalysed the 5' RACE reads using MiXCR and keeps one entry per CDR3 protein. The sample gives about 640,000 distinct CDR3 sequences, about 28% of which show up once; less than 20% is in the top ten. J was trimmed by 8 bases and V by 0 bases; bases with no gene match: 19. The germline gives CDR1 SGDLS, CDR2 YYNGEE. The CDR3 totals 18 residues. The sequenced sample was blood. The V call is TRBV9, the J call TRBJ1-1; 7 bases align to TRBD1. The clonotype originates from a woman over 75 in good health. The CDR3 loop reads CASSVGLGQRLILEEAFF. CDR3 nucleotides: TGTGCCAGCAGCGTAGGTCTGGGACAGAGATTAATACTGGAGGAAGCTTTCTTT.